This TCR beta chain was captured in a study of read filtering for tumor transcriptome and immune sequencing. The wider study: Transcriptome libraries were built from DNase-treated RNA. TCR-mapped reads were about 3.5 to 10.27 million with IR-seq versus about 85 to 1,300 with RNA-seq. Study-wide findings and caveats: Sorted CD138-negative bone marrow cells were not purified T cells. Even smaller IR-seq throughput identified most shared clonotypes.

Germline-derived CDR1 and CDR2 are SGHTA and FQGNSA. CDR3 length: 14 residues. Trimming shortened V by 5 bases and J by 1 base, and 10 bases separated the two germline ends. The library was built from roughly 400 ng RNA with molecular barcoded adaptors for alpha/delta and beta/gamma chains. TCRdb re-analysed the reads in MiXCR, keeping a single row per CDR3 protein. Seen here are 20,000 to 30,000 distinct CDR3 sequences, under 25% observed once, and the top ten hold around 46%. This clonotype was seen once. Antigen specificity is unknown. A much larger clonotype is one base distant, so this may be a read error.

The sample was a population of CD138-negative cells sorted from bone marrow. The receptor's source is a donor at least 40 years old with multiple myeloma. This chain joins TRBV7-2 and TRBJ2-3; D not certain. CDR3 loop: CASSSRWGTDTQYF. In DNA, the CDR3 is TGTGCCAGCAGCAGTCGGTGGGGCACAGATACGCAGTATTTT.